These 10 T cell receptor beta chains originate from one sample sequenced in a study of blood T cells in healthy people across ages. Primers used in a second PCR of roughly 7 to 12 cycles were a sample-barcoded 5' primer and a J-beta primer mix. A single record per CDR3 protein comes from TCRdb applying MiXCR to the 5' RACE reads. The sample shows over a million distinct CDR3 sequences, around 42% of them seen only once. The material sequenced was blood. Receptors originate from a young woman in good health.

This clonotype has just a few counts. This rearrangement joins TRBV18 to TRBJ2-5; D unclear. The CDR3 is 12 amino acids. Looked up from germline, CDR1 is KGHSH and CDR2 is LQKENI. V shed 6 bases and J shed 1 base, with 6 bases lying between them. The CDR3 is CASSKLQETQYF. The CDR3 region has the DNA TGTGCCAGCTCGAAGCTCCAAGAGACCCAGTACTTC.

The CDR3 DNA sequence: TGCGCCAGCAGCTCGTGGCAGGACAGCTCCTACGAGCAGTACTTC. Its protein product is CASSSWQDSSYEQYF. The V gene is TRBV5-1, the J gene TRBJ2-7, with a weak D call TRBD1 (6 bases). V dropped 3 bases and J dropped 0 bases, with 13 bases sitting between them. The CDR3 runs to 15 residues. The V gene's germline CDR1 is SGHRS and CDR2 YFSETQ.

This clonotype was seen a few times. The genes are TRBV5-1 and TRBJ2-1; the D gene is possibly TRBD2 (5 bases). This CDR3 spans 11 amino acids. Germline V gene data show CDR1 as SGHRS and CDR2 as YFSETQ. V was cut by 3 bases and J by 10 bases, with 8 bases left in between. The CDR3 here is CASSSGEEQFF. CDR3 sequence (DNA): TGCGCCAGCAGCTCTGGGGAGGAGCAGTTCTTC.

The V and J genes are TRBV24-1 and TRBJ1-2, with unresolved D. The CDR3 spans 14 residues. In germline, CDR1 is KGHDR, CDR2 SFDVKD. Trimming cost V 0 bases and J 4 bases, with 8 bases left between them. The CDR3 coding sequence is TGTGCCACCAGTGATTTGTGGACCTCCTATGGCTACACCTTC. It specifies CATSDLWTSYGYTF.

This CDR3 is CSVTHSVADTQYF. CDR3 bases: TGCAGCGTTACTCATAGTGTCGCAGATACGCAGTATTTT. This rearrangement joins TRBV29-1 to TRBJ2-3; no reliable D call. Germline CDR1 reads SQVTM; CDR2 reads ANQGSEA. V was clipped by 5 bases and J by 4 bases, with 13 bases between them. The CDR3 covers 13 residues.

CDR3 sequence (DNA): TGTGCCAGCAGCAGAAGGGCGGACGAGCAGTACTTC. Protein product: CASSRRADEQYF. This chain uses TRBV7-8 with TRBJ2-5; D gene unclear. The DNA end lines up better with TRBJ2-7; the J call may be wrong. Germline V gives CDR1 SGHVS, CDR2 FQNEAQ. The CDR3 is 12 residues long.

The chain combines TRBV3-1 with TRBJ1-1, with a weak D call TRBD1 (5 bases). This CDR3 contains 14 residues. Deletions cut 1 base from V and 4 bases from J, with 10 bases between. Germline values: CDR1 LGHDT, CDR2 YNNKEL (reference sequence). CDR3: CASSQGGKGTEAFF. DNA of the CDR3: TGTGCCAGCAGCCAAGGGGGGAAAGGCACTGAAGCTTTCTTT.

The chain uses TRBV5-1 and TRBJ1-4; 12 positions agree with TRBD1. The V gene's germline CDR1 is SGHRS and CDR2 YFSETQ. Unmatched junction bases numbered 7, after V lost 4 bases and J lost 6 bases. CDR3 length: 16 residues. CDR3 loop: CASSPGDRGRDEKLFF. The CDR3 DNA sequence: TGCGCCAGCAGCCCGGGGGACAGGGGGCGAGATGAAAAACTGTTTTTT. The entire variable domain, with the rest obtained from reference TRBV5-1 and TRBJ1-4, is as follows: KAGVTQTPRYLIKTRGQQVTLSCSPISGHRSVSWYQQTPGQGLQFLFEYFSETQRNKGNFPGRFSGRQFSNSRSEMNVSTLELGDSALYLCASSPGDRGRDEKLFFGSGTQLSVL.

The V and J genes are TRBV6-5 and TRBJ1-6, with D possibly being TRBD1 (5 bases). This CDR3 contains 14 residues. Germline CDR1 and CDR2: MNHEY and SVGAGI. Trimming shortened V by 2 bases and J by 7 bases, and 9 bases separated the two germline ends. CDR3 residues: CASSYGAANSPLHF. In DNA, the CDR3 is TGTGCCAGCAGTTACGGGGCAGCAAATTCACCCCTCCACTTT.

This clonotype was seen only a few times. The J gene is TRBJ2-1, the V gene TRBV9; 11 positions agree with TRBD2. The CDR3 length is 16 residues. V was clipped by 3 bases and J by 7 bases; unmatched bases: 9. The germline CDR1 and CDR2 sequences are SGDLS and YYNGEE. CDR3 in DNA: TGTGCCAGCAGCGGAAATAGCGGGGGGGCCCGTAATGAGCAGTTCTTC. The encoded protein is CASSGNSGGARNEQFF. Using reference TRBV9 and TRBJ2-1 for the parts outside the CDR3, the full variable domain is DSGVTQTPKHLITATGQRVTLRCSPRSGDLSVYWYQQSLDQGLQFLIQYYNGEERAKGNILERFSAQQFPDLHSELNLSSLELGDSALYFCASSGNSGGARNEQFFGPGTRLTVL.